These 17 T cell receptor beta chains came from one sample sequenced in a study of blood T cell repertoires in COVID-19. Assay used: immunoSEQ multiplex PCR; TCRdb lists only in-frame clones, some missing. This table has 23,000 or so clones, 81% appearing once. The sequenced sample was peripheral blood. The receptor set was obtained from a man between 65 and 85 years old with acute or convalescent COVID-19.

V usage is TRBV30 and J usage is TRBJ2-1; perhaps TRBD2 as D (5 bases). The CDR3 runs 13 residues. Germline lookup yields CDR1 GTSNPN and CDR2 SVGIG (reference sequence). V was shortened by 0 bases and J by 6 bases, with 9 bases between the two germline ends. The CDR3 DNA sequence: TGTGCCTGGAGTGTACAACGGGGCAATGAGCAGTTCTTC. This sequence encodes CAWSVQRGNEQFF. The complete variable domain, with remaining parts taken from reference TRBV30 and TRBJ2-1, reads SQTIHQWPATLVQPVGSPLSLECTVEGTSNPNLYWYRQAAGRGLQLLFYSVGIGQISSEVPQNLSASRPQDRQFILSSKKLLLSDSGFYLCAWSVQRGNEQFFGPGTRLTVL.

V gene TRBV2 combines with J gene TRBJ1-1, with D unclear. The V gene lost 5 bases and the J gene lost 11 bases, with 21 bases spanning the gap. The CDR3 totals 14 residues. Germline CDR1 reads SNHLY; CDR2 reads FYNNEI. The DNA of the CDR3 is TGTGCCAGCAGTTTTTTCGACGGAGACTGGTCGGCTTTCTTT. It encodes CASSFFDGDWSAFF.

The rearrangement joins TRBV5-1 to TRBJ2-1, with 7 bases that match TRBD2. The CDR3 has 15 amino acids. Germline-derived CDR1 and CDR2 are SGHRS and YFSETQ. The junction had 2 bases not matched to a gene; V was cut back by 0 bases and J by 2 bases. The chain's CDR3 is CASSLGAGTYNEQFF. The CDR3 DNA is TGCGCCAGCAGCTTGGGAGCGGGGACCTACAATGAGCAGTTCTTC. The full variable domain, with the rest looked up from reference TRBV5-1 and TRBJ2-1, is KAGVTQTPRYLIKTRGQQVTLSCSPISGHRSVSWYQQTPGQGLQFLFEYFSETQRNKGNFPGRFSGRQFSNSRSEMNVSTLELGDSALYLCASSLGAGTYNEQFFGPGTRLTVL.

The rearrangement joins TRBV7-2 to TRBJ2-1, with 12 bases lining up with TRBD2. J was trimmed by 4 bases and V by 7 bases; bases with no gene match: 5. The germline V gene encodes CDR1 SGHTA and CDR2 FQGNSA. The CDR3 sequence is 15 residues long. The CDR3 spells CASTTLAGGYNEQFF. CDR3 bases: TGTGCCAGCACCACACTAGCGGGAGGTTACAATGAGCAGTTCTTC.

The chain couples TRBV5-4 to TRBJ2-1; D is perhaps TRBD1 (5 bases). CDR1 is SGHNT, CDR2 YYREEE, per germline (reference sequence). The CDR3 consists of 16 residues. The ends were cut back, 4 bases at V and 0 bases at J, with 14 bases in the middle. The CDR3 region has the DNA TGTGCCAGCAGCGCAAACAGGACCTACTCCTACAATGAGCAGTTCTTC. Encoded protein: CASSANRTYSYNEQFF.

A few counts support this clone. This chain links TRBV9 with TRBJ2-2; 7 bases are a match to TRBD2. Germline-derived CDR1 and CDR2 are SGDLS and YYNGEE. The CDR3 loop spans 15 amino acids. The ends lost 2 bases at V and 6 bases at J; junction bases unmatched: 7. The CDR3 here is CASSVSSGAAGELFF. The CDR3 DNA is TGTGCCAGCAGCGTCTCCAGCGGGGCCGCCGGGGAGCTGTTTTTT.

CDR3 sequence: CASSEQGAGNTIYF. The CDR3 DNA is TGTGCCAGCAGTGAACAGGGGGCTGGAAACACCATATATTTT. V gene TRBV2 combines with J gene TRBJ1-3, with TRBD1 matching over 7 bases. The CDR3 is 14 amino acids. In germline, CDR1 is SNHLY, CDR2 FYNNEI. V was pared by 2 bases and J by 2 bases, with 0 bases of the junction left unmatched.

This sequence joins TRBV5-6 and TRBJ2-1; D perhaps matches TRBD2 (9 bases). From germline, CDR1 is SGHDT and CDR2 YYEEEE. This CDR3 has 16 amino acids. V was pared by 5 bases and J by 8 bases, with 23 bases between. The CDR3 here is CASSGGTGLAKDEQFF. The CDR3 DNA reads as TGTGCCAGCAGTGGGGGGACAGGACTAGCGAAGGATGAGCAGTTCTTC.

V gene TRBV25-1 combines with J gene TRBJ1-3, with D unresolved. The length of the CDR3 is 12 residues. Germline loops: CDR1 MGHDK, CDR2 SYGVNS. V was pared by 8 bases and J by 4 bases, with 9 bases between. As DNA, the CDR3 is TGTGCCAGCCTCTCCCCCGGAAACACCATATATTTT. It specifies CASLSPGNTIYF.

This clone is a singleton in its sample. The chain combines TRBV5-1 with TRBJ1-2; the D is unclear. V lost 1 base to trimming and J lost 8 bases, with 15 bases between them. Per germline, CDR1 SGHRS and CDR2 YFSETQ. The CDR3 extends over 14 amino acids. The CDR3 loop reads CASSLTDPRLGYTF. The DNA for the CDR3 is TGCGCCAGCAGCTTGACGGATCCACGACTAGGCTACACCTTC.

This clone showed up just once. The chain couples TRBV7-2 to TRBJ2-1, with D perhaps matching TRBD2 (5 bases). The V gene lost 3 bases and the J gene lost 0 bases, with 15 bases spanning the gap. CDR1 SGHTA and CDR2 FQGNSA come from the germline V gene. The CDR3 is made up of 17 amino acids. CDR3 DNA sequence: TGTGCCAGCAGCTTCCTCCCAGCGGCAGCCTCCTACAATGAGCAGTTCTTC. Encoded protein: CASSFLPAAASYNEQFF.

The chain is built from TRBV5-1 and TRBJ2-4; D possibly corresponds to TRBD2 (6 bases). The CDR3 length is 15 residues. Deletions cut 0 bases from V and 7 bases from J, with 14 bases between. Germline V gene lookup returns CDR1 SGHRS and CDR2 YFSETQ. CDR3 DNA sequence: TGCGCCAGCAGCTTGGTCCCGGGAGAGGGCAACATTCAGTACTTC. Translated, it gives CASSLVPGEGNIQYF.

The chain combines TRBV6-5 with TRBJ2-1, with D unresolved. The CDR3 is made up of 15 amino acids. V was pared by 6 bases and J by 9 bases, with 21 bases between. Looked up from germline, CDR1 is MNHEY and CDR2 is SVGAGI. Here the CDR3 reads CASSLLGSSLSEQFF. DNA of the CDR3: TGTGCCAGCAGCCTTCTAGGATCTTCGCTCAGTGAGCAGTTCTTC.

The V and J genes are TRBV5-6 and TRBJ2-7, with a weak D call TRBD1 (7 bases). V lost 2 bases to trimming and J lost 3 bases, with 15 bases between them. There are 15 residues in the CDR3. Germline V gene lookup returns CDR1 SGHDT and CDR2 YYEEEE. CDR3 amino acids: CASSLGGRGLYEQYF. DNA for the CDR3: TGTGCCAGCAGCTTAGGGGGCCGGGGACTCTACGAGCAGTACTTC. Variable domain in full (rest from reference TRBV5-6 and TRBJ2-7): DAGVTQSPTHLIKTRGQQVTLRCSPKSGHDTVSWYQQALGQGPQFIFQYYEEEERQRGNFPDRFSGHQFPNYSSELNVNALLLGDSALYLCASSLGGRGLYEQYFGPGTRLTVT.

For this clone: The junction and the germline gene differ at one end; a read error may be behind it. The chain carries TRBV30 and TRBJ2-2; 7 bases agree with TRBD2. Germline CDR1 GTSNPN, CDR2 SVGIG (reference sequence). The length of the CDR3 is 13 residues. The DNA for the CDR3 is TGTGCCGGGAGGGGCGGGAGATCCGGGGAGCTGTTTTTT. Translated: CAGRGGRSGELFF.

This clone has a single count. The chain employs TRBV14 and TRBJ1-2; unclear D gene. The CDR3 sequence is 15 residues long. Looked up from germline, CDR1 is SGHDN and CDR2 is FVKESK. The V and J ends lost 1 base and 6 bases respectively, with 15 bases between them. CDR3: CASSQARGMRHGYTF. For the CDR3, the DNA is TGTGCCAGCAGCCAAGCCCGAGGAATGCGGCATGGCTACACCTTC.

This clone was counted once. The chain combines TRBV9 with TRBJ2-3; 8 bases fit TRBD1. The CDR3 totals 17 residues. Germline V CDR1 and CDR2: SGDLS, YYNGEE. J gave up 0 bases and V 0 bases, and 6 bases lay outside the gene matches. The CDR3 reads CASSVAGQGASTDTQYF. In nucleotides, the CDR3 is TGTGCCAGCAGCGTAGCGGGGCAGGGGGCAAGCACAGATACGCAGTATTTT.